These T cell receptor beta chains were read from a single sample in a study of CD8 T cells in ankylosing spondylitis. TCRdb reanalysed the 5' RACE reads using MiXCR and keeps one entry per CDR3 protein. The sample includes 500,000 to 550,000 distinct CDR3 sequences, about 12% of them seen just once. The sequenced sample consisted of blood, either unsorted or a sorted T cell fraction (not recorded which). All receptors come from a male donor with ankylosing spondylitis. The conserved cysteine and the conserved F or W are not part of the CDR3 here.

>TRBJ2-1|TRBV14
ASSARQGSPYNEQF
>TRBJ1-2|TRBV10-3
AISGTGFNYGYT
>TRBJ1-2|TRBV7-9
ASSLASVDRGYGYT
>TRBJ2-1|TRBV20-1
SAPPGREMGNEQF
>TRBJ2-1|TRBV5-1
ASSSAGGREQF
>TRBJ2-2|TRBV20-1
SATVPNTGELF
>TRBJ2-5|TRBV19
ASSIAGLAEETQY
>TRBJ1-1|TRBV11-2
ASSYRDEAF
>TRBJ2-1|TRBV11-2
ASSLKDRAYNEQF
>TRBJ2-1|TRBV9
ASSVNFNSYNEQF
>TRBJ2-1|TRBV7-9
ASSPRGTEFYNEQF
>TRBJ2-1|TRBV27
ASSAGLAHSSYNEQF
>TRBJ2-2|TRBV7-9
ASSWTGNTGELF
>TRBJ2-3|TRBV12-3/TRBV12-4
ASSLGLAASPSDTQY
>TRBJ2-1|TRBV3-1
ASSQGGDEQF
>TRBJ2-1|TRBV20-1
SARDIAGGLGEQF
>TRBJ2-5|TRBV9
ASSPAVQETQY
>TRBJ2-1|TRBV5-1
ASSIIAGVENEQF
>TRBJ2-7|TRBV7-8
ASSSRRGEGPLEQY
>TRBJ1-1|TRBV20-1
SARGLETGGTEAF
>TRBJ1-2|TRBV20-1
SAMYSNYGYT